This T cell receptor (beta chain) emerged from a study of blood T cell repertoires in COVID-19. Study-wide background: Sites in the United States, Italy and Spain provided acute and convalescent COVID-19 samples. Sample material is recorded as cDNA or gDNA derived from T cells, B-cell-depleted T cells, or PBMCs.

Authors' methods: Reference gene primer amplification gave estimated nucleated cell counts. Profiling relied on immunoSEQ multiplex PCR, and the TCRdb table lists in-frame clones only, not all of them. D and trimming come from the DNA, and the V and J calls and clone size come from that table. The repertoire holds 70,000 to 80,000 clones, with approximately 86% as singletons. This clonotype was obtained from a human donor in a cohort sampled during active COVID-19. Sequenced: peripheral blood.

The CDR3 DNA reads TGTGCCAGCAGTTACGGGGATACCTACAATGAGCAGTTCTTC. Its protein product is CASSYGDTYNEQFF. The chain is built from TRBV2 and TRBJ2-1, with a possible D match to TRBD2 (5 bases). Germline CDR1 SNHLY, CDR2 FYNNEI. The CDR3 is 14 amino acids. V was cut by 5 bases and J by 2 bases, with 10 bases left in between.